This T cell receptor beta chain was sequenced for a study of cytomegalovirus exposure and HLA in healthy donors. Study-wide findings and caveats: The later analysis indicated that the majority of CMV-associated TCR beta chains appeared HLA-restricted.

Primers included in the PCR were 60 Vbeta and 13 Jbeta primers. The data were produced by immunoSEQ multiplex PCR, yet TCRdb's version contains in-frame clones alone and is incomplete. The sample contains about 130,000 clones, roughly 72% of which appear only once. V was cut by 4 bases and J by 0 bases, with 14 bases left in between. CDR3 length equals 16 residues. The germline gives CDR1 MNHEY, CDR2 SMNVEV (reference sequence). For this clone: What it binds is not known.

This chain uses TRBV27 with TRBJ2-3; maybe TRBD1 (6 bases). Sequences were obtained from PBMCs. The sequence came from a male donor in good health and CMV-seronegative. CDR3 protein: CASSYFDRSSTDTQYF. The CDR3 DNA follows: TGTGCCAGCAGTTATTTTGACAGGTCAAGCACAGATACGCAGTATTTT.